This is a list of T cell receptor beta chains from one sample in a study of TIL therapy for anti-PD-1-resistant metastatic lung cancer. TCRdb's copy holds only in-frame clones and misses some; the assay was immunoSEQ multiplex PCR. The data show 45,000 to 60,000 clones, with 65% to 80% seen just once and 5.6% held by the top ten. This specimen consisted of tumor tissue, obtained at baseline. Source of these receptors: a person aged 25 to 85 with non-small cell lung cancer. The CDR3 runs from the conserved cysteine through the conserved F or W. The order of the fields is V gene, D gene, clone size, CDR3 length, J gene, CDR3 DNA, CDR3 protein. The D gene is left open where the match is weak. Rows give clone size only sometimes, using once, few, many, or a class for an expanded clone.

TRBV5-1	TRBD2	once	15	TRBJ2-5	TGCGCCAGCAGCTTGGATGGGACTAGCGTTGAGACCCAGTACTTC	CASSLDGTSVETQYF
TRBV5-1	TRBD2	NA	16	TRBJ2-1	TGCGCCAGCAGCCTGACTGCGGGAGCACGGTTCAATGAGCAGTTCTTC	CASSLTAGARFNEQFF
TRBV5-6	NA	NA	13	TRBJ1-1	TGTGCCAGCAGCTTGGGATTTCTCACTGAAGCTTTCTTT	CASSLGFLTEAFF
TRBV5-1	TRBD2	NA	14	TRBJ2-1	TGCGCCAGCGGCCACGGGAGGGGCCTTGATGAGCAGTTCTTC	CASGHGRGLDEQFF
TRBV4-1	TRBD1	NA	16	TRBJ1-4	TGCGCCAGCAGCCAAGCGGGACAGCCGATTTATGAAAAACTGTTTTTT	CASSQAGQPIYEKLFF
TRBV30	TRBD1	NA	12	TRBJ2-7	TGTGCCTGGGACAGGGGAAACTACGAGCAGTACTTC	CAWDRGNYEQYF
TRBV28	TRBD1	NA	14	TRBJ1-1	TGTGCCAGCAGTGAAAACAGGGGGATCACTGAAGCTTTCTTT	CASSENRGITEAFF
TRBV7-8	TRBD1	NA	13	TRBJ1-1	TGTGCCAGCAGCTCGGACAGGGGAACTGAAGCTTTCTTT	CASSSDRGTEAFF
TRBV9	NA	NA	14	TRBJ1-3	TGTGCCAGCAGCGTAGCTAAGGATGGAAACACCATATATTTT	CASSVAKDGNTIYF
TRBV30	NA	NA	12	TRBJ2-2	TGTGCCTGGAGCCTGAACACCGGGGAGCTGTTTTTT	CAWSLNTGELFF
TRBV5-4	NA	NA	13	TRBJ1-4	TGTGCCACCAAGGAGGGGGTAAATGAAAAACTGTTTTTT	CATKEGVNEKLFF
TRBV11-2	NA	NA	14	TRBJ2-3	TGTGCCAGCACCCGGGGAAATAGCGGAGATACGCAGTATTTT	CASTRGNSGDTQYF
TRBV5-4	NA	few	15	TRBJ2-2	TGTGCCAGCAGCTTGGACAGGGCGAACACCGGGGAGCTGTTTTTT	CASSLDRANTGELFF
TRBV4-1	TRBD2	NA	16	TRBJ2-3	TGCGCCAGCAGCCAACGGCAGCGGGGGGGTACAGATACGCAGTATTTT	CASSQRQRGGTDTQYF
TRBV21-1	NA	few	17	TRBJ2-1	TGTGCCAGCAGCAAAGAATCTTGGGACGTCGCCTACAATGAGCAGTTCTTC	CASSKESWDVAYNEQFF
TRBV4-1	NA	NA	14	TRBJ2-3	TGCGCCAGCAGCCAAAGTTTAAGCACAGATACGCAGTATTTT	CASSQSLSTDTQYF
TRBV6-6	TRBD1	NA	14	TRBJ1-2	TGTGCCACCAACCCGGGACAGGGGTTCGGCGGCTACACCTTC	CATNPGQGFGGYTF
TRBV19	NA	NA	12	TRBJ1-1	TGTGCCAGTGGCAGGGGTCCGGCTGAAGCTTTCTTT	CASGRGPAEAFF
TRBV29-1	TRBD1	NA	14	TRBJ1-4	TGCAGCGTTGAGGGGGAGGGGGCAGGGGAAAAACTGTTTTTT	CSVEGEGAGEKLFF
TRBV19	NA	NA	15	TRBJ1-5	TGTGCCAGTAGTATTGCAAAGAGGGACAATCAGCCCCAGCATTTT	CASSIAKRDNQPQHF
TRBV30	NA	NA	12	TRBJ1-6	TGTGCCTGGAGTGGGACGATCAATCCCCTCCACTTT	CAWSGTINPLHF
TRBV5-1	NA	NA	16	TRBJ1-4	TGCGCCAGCAGCTCCCATGCAGGAGCAACTAATGAAAAACTGTTTTTT	CASSSHAGATNEKLFF
TRBV19	NA	NA	13	TRBJ2-7	TGTGCCAGTAATCCGGGACACTCCTACGAGCAGTACTTC	CASNPGHSYEQYF
TRBV5-6	NA	NA	15	TRBJ2-7	TGTGCCAGCAGCTTAGACAGCCGGTTCAATTACGAGCAGTACTTC	CASSLDSRFNYEQYF
TRBV6-5	NA	NA	14	TRBJ2-2	TGTGCCAGCACCGACTACTTCGGGGGCGGGGAGCTGTTTTTT	CASTDYFGGGELFF
TRBV11-3	NA	NA	13	TRBJ2-7	TGTGCCAGCAGTAGCGGAGGGTCCTACGAGCAGTACTTC	CASSSGGSYEQYF
TRBV7-6	NA	NA	15	TRBJ2-1	TGTGCCAGCGAAAGGGGAGGAGTAGGTCGGAATGAGCAGTTCTTC	CASERGGVGRNEQFF
TRBV9	NA	NA	17	TRBJ2-3	TGTGCCAGCAGCGTAATCCCCACCGGAAGACAAGCAGATACGCAGTATTTT	CASSVIPTGRQADTQYF
TRBV5-1	NA	NA	16	TRBJ2-2	TGCGCCAGCAGCTTGGATGGGGGTTTGAGGGCCGGGGAGCTGTTTTTT	CASSLDGGLRAGELFF
TRBV19	TRBD1	NA	16	TRBJ1-2	TGTGCCAGTAAACAGTCAGGGGGTTCGGACTTCTATGGCTACACCTTC	CASKQSGGSDFYGYTF
TRBV4-2	TRBD2	NA	21	TRBJ2-3	TGTGCCAGCAGCCAAATGCCGGGACTAGCGGGAGTCGGGGGCCGCACAGATACGCAGTATTTT	CASSQMPGLAGVGGRTDTQYF
TRBV27	TRBD2	once	16	TRBJ2-7	TGTGCCAGCGCATTCGCTAGCGGGGGTTGGTCTCACGAGCAGTACTTC	CASAFASGGWSHEQYF
TRBV28	TRBD1	NA	14	TRBJ2-2	TGTGCCAGCAGCGGACAGGGGGCACCCGGGGAGCTGTTTTTT	CASSGQGAPGELFF
TRBV19	NA	once	13	TRBJ1-5	TGTGCCAGTAGTATAGAGGCGGGGCAGCCCCAGCATTTT	CASSIEAGQPQHF
TRBV5-1	TRBD1	few	15	TRBJ1-6	TGCGCCAGCAGCTTAACAGGGGGCGAAAATTCACCCCTCCACTTT	CASSLTGGENSPLHF
TRBV12-2	NA	NA	16	TRBJ2-3	TGTGCAAGTCGCTTAGCTAGCGGGAGGAGCACAGATACGCAGTATTTT	CASRLASGRSTDTQYF
TRBV18	NA	NA	13	TRBJ2-7	TGTGCCAGCTCACCAGAGTACGTCTACGAGCAGTACTTC	CASSPEYVYEQYF
TRBV19	NA	once	15	TRBJ2-2	TGTGCCAGTAGTCCGCGACCGGGGAACACCGGGGAGCTGTTTTTT	CASSPRPGNTGELFF
TRBV7-2	TRBD1	NA	17	TRBJ1-5	TGTGCCAGCAGCTTCGGGACAGGGGGCTCGAGCAATCAGCCCCAGCATTTT	CASSFGTGGSSNQPQHF
TRBV11-3	TRBD1	NA	17	TRBJ2-5	TGTGCCAGCAGCTTAGGGGCGTCGGGACAGGGGATGGAGACCCAGTACTTC	CASSLGASGQGMETQYF